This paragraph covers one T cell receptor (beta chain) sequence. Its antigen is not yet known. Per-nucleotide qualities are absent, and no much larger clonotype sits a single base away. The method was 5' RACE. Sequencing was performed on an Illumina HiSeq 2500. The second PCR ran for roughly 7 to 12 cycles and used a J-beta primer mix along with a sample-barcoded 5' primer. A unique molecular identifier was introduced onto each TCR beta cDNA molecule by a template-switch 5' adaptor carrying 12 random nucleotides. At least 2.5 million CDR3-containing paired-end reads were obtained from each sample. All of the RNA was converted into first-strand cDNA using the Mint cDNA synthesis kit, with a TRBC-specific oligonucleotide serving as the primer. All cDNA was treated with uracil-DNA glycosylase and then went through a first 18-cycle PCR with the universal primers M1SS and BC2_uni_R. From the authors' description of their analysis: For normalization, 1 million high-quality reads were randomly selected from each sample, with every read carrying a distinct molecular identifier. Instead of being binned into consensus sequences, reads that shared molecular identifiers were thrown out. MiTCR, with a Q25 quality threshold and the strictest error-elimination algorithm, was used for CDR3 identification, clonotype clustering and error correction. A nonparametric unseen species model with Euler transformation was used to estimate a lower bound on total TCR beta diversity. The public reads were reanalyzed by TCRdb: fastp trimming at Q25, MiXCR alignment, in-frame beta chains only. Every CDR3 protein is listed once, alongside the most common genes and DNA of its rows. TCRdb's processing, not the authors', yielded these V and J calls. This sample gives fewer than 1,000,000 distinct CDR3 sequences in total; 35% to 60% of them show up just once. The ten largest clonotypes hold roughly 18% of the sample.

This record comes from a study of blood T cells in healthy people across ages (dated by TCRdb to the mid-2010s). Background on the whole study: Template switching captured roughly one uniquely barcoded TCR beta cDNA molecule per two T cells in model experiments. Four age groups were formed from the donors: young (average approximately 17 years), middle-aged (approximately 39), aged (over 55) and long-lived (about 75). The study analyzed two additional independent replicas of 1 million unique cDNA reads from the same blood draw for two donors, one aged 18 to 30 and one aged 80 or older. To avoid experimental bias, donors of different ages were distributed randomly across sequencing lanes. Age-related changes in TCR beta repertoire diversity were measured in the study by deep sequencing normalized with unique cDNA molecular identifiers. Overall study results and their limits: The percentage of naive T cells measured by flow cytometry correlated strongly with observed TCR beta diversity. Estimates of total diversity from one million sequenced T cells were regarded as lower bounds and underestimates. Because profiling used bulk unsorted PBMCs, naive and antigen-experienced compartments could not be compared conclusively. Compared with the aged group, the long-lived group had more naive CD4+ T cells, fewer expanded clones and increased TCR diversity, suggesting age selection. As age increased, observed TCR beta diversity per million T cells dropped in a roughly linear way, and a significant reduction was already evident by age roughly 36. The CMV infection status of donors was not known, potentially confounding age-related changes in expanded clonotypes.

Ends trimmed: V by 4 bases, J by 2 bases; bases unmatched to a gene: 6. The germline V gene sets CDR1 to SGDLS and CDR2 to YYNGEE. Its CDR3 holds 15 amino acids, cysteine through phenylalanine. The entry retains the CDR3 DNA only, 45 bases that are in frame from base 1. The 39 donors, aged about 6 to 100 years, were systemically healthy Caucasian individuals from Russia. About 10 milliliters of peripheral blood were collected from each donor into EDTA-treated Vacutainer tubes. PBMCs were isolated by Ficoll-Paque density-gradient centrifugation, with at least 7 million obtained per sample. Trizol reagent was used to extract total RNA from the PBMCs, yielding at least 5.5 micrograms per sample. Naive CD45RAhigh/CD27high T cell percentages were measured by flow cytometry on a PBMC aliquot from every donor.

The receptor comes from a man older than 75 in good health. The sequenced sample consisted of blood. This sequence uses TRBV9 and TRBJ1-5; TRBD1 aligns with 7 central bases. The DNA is TGTGCCAGCAGCCTGACAGGGAAAGGCAATCAGCCCCAGCATTTT. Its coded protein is CASSLTGKGNQPQHF.